These 30 T cell receptor beta chains came from one sample sequenced in a study of cytomegalovirus exposure and HLA in healthy donors. PCR was performed using 60 Vbeta and 13 Jbeta primers. The repertoire was sequenced with immunoSEQ multiplex PCR; TCRdb's copy has only in-frame clones and lacks some. The sample yields 150,000 to 200,000 clones, 82% seen once. Input material: PBMCs. These receptors all stem from a man in his forties in good health and CMV-seronegative.

In DNA, the CDR3 is TGTGCCAGCAGCGTAGGAGGGTCCCCCTACGAGCAGTACTTC. It translates to CASSVGGSPYEQYF. The V gene is TRBV9, the J gene TRBJ2-7, with a tentative D call TRBD2 (5 bases). This CDR3 contains 14 residues. Germline V gene sequence: CDR1 SGDLS, CDR2 YYNGEE. The ends were cut back, 0 bases at V and 2 bases at J, with 9 bases in the middle.

The chain joins TRBV7-2 to TRBJ1-4; D is ambiguous. Germline V gene sequence: CDR1 SGHTA, CDR2 FQGNSA. This CDR3 is built from 14 residues. The ends were cut back, 5 bases at V and 0 bases at J, with 7 bases in the middle. The CDR3 region has the DNA TGTGCCAGCAGCCTCGGGACAACTAATGAAAAACTGTTTTTT. It is translated as CASSLGTTNEKLFF.

This chain links TRBV14 with TRBJ2-1, with TRBD1 identical over 8 bases. The CDR3 is 18 residues long. The V gene's germline CDR1 is SGHDN and CDR2 FVKESK. Germline trimming cut 0 bases from V and 7 bases from J; bases unmatched to any gene: 14. The CDR3 loop is CASSQDPRQGTGKNEQFF. The CDR3 region has the DNA TGTGCCAGCAGCCAAGACCCTCGACAGGGGACGGGGAAGAATGAGCAGTTCTTC.

This chain joins TRBV9 and TRBJ1-3; TRBD1 is a possible D gene (5 bases). The V gene's germline CDR1 is SGDLS and CDR2 YYNGEE. V lost 3 bases, J lost 0 bases, and 19 bases lay in between. There are 18 residues in the CDR3. DNA for the CDR3: TGTGCCAGCAGCGCGGGGGACCGTGAGTTCCTCTCTGGAAACACCATATATTTT. Translated: CASSAGDREFLSGNTIYF.

The V and J genes are TRBV15 and TRBJ2-7; 14 bases are a match to TRBD2. The CDR3 has 16 amino acids. V lost 3 bases and J lost 2; bases outside the gene matches: 3. Germline lookup yields CDR1 LNHNV and CDR2 YYDKDF (reference sequence). The CDR3 loop is CATSRLTSGRAYEQYF. In nucleotides, the CDR3 is TGTGCCACCAGCAGGTTGACTAGCGGGAGGGCCTACGAGCAGTACTTC.

The chain joins TRBV4-3 to TRBJ2-1, with 11 bases identical to TRBD2. The CDR3 is 16 residues long. V lost 0 bases, J lost 8 bases, and 6 bases stayed unmatched. Germline V lookup: CDR1 LGHNA, CDR2 YSLEER. CDR3 sequence (DNA): TGCGCCAGCAGCCAAGATATAGCGGGGGGGTCCTATGAGCAGTTCTTC. Protein product: CASSQDIAGGSYEQFF.

The chain is built from TRBV11-2 and TRBJ2-2; D gene unclear. The CDR3 has 14 amino acids. The germline gives CDR1 SGHAT, CDR2 FQNNGV. Trimming cost V 1 base and J 1 base, with 4 bases left between them. The CDR3 loop reads CASSLGRNTGELFF. The CDR3 coding sequence is TGTGCCAGCAGCTTAGGGAGGAACACCGGGGAGCTGTTTTTT. Supplemented by reference TRBV11-2 and TRBJ2-2, the full variable domain reads EAGVAQSPRYKIIEKRQSVAFWCNPISGHATLYWYQQILGQGPKLLIQFQNNGVVDDSQLPKDRFSAERLKGVDSTLKIQPAKLEDSAVYLCASSLGRNTGELFFGEGSRLTVL.

The chain uses TRBV30 and TRBJ2-1; 10 bases are a match to TRBD2. This CDR3 contains 14 residues. V gave up 7 bases and J gave up 6 bases; unmatched junction bases: 9. The germline V gene encodes CDR1 GTSNPN and CDR2 SVGIG (reference sequence). The CDR3 DNA reads TGTGCCTCACGCGCTAGCGGGGGTGTCAATGAGCAGTTCTTC. This codes for CASRASGGVNEQFF.

The V call is TRBV4-3, the J call TRBJ2-1; 8 positions match TRBD2. Germline CDR1 is LGHNA and CDR2 is YSLEER. The CDR3 is 15 residues long. J lost 8 bases, V lost 5 bases, and 11 bases had no gene match. This CDR3 reads CASSFRDGGGDEQFF. CDR3 nucleotide sequence: TGCGCCAGCAGCTTCCGGGACGGGGGGGGAGATGAGCAGTTCTTC.

The V gene is TRBV18, the J gene TRBJ2-7; tentative D call: TRBD2 (6 bases). Germline loops: CDR1 KGHSH, CDR2 LQKENI. Trimming removed 3 bases at V and 0 bases at J, with 12 bases between. This CDR3 spans 15 amino acids. DNA of the CDR3: TGTGCCAGCTCACCGCTGGAGGGGAGCTCCTACGAGCAGTACTTC. This codes for CASSPLEGSSYEQYF.

The rearrangement uses TRBV4-1 and TRBJ1-2; 8 bases agree with TRBD1. Germline V CDR1 and CDR2: MGHRA, YSYEKL. The CDR3 contains 15 residues. V was clipped by 3 bases and J by 4 bases; unmatched bases: 7. The CDR3: CASSQGGQGFYGYTF. The CDR3 DNA is TGCGCCAGCAGCCAGGGAGGACAGGGCTTCTATGGCTACACCTTC.

V is TRBV30 and J is TRBJ1-1; no definite D call. The length of the CDR3 is 13 residues. Germline CDR1 GTSNPN, CDR2 SVGIG (reference sequence). Trimming removed 3 bases at V and 0 bases at J, with 8 bases between. The CDR3 DNA reads TGTGCCTGGAGAGGAACTATGAACACTGAAGCTTTCTTT. It is translated as CAWRGTMNTEAFF.

This clone was observed a few times. This rearrangement joins TRBV19 to TRBJ1-2; 8 nucleotides align to TRBD1. This CDR3 spans 15 amino acids. Germline V gene sequence: CDR1 LNHDA, CDR2 SQIVND (reference sequence). V trimming: 1 base; J trimming: 2 bases; junction bases outside the gene matches: 3. DNA of the CDR3: TGTGCCAGTAGTATAGGGACAGGGCCCAACTATGGCTACACCTTC. It codes for CASSIGTGPNYGYTF.

The chain employs TRBV30 and TRBJ2-1; 8 bases are a match to TRBD2. The V and J ends lost 5 bases and 6 bases, in that order; junction bases with no gene match: 12. The CDR3 totals 15 residues. The germline V gene encodes CDR1 GTSNPN and CDR2 SVGIG (reference sequence). As DNA, the CDR3 is TGTGCCTGGGCCCCGGGGGGGTCGGCTTTCAATGAGCAGTTCTTC. Protein sequence: CAWAPGGSAFNEQFF.

The chain has TRBV9 and TRBJ1-6; 8 bases are shared with TRBD1. The CDR3 runs to 16 residues. With 3 bases clipped from V and 1 base from J, the junction kept 3 bases outside the gene matches. Germline lookup yields CDR1 SGDLS and CDR2 YYNGEE. The CDR3 region has the DNA TGTGCCAGCAGCGCCCAGGGGGCGTCCTATAATTCACCCCTCCACTTT. Protein product: CASSAQGASYNSPLHF.

V usage is TRBV29-1 and J usage is TRBJ2-1; 15 nucleotides match TRBD2. Germline CDR1 and CDR2: SQVTM and ANQGSEA. The CDR3 runs to 17 residues. The trim removed 6 bases at V and 5 bases at J, leaving 11 bases unmatched. CDR3 in amino acids: CSVSGLAGGYRHNEQFF. Here the CDR3 DNA reads TGCAGCGTCTCGGGACTAGCGGGAGGCTATCGTCACAATGAGCAGTTCTTC.

The genes are TRBV4-1 and TRBJ2-2; perhaps TRBD1 as D (6 bases). V dropped 4 bases and J dropped 0 bases, with 12 bases sitting between them. Looked up from germline, CDR1 is MGHRA and CDR2 is YSYEKL. This CDR3 contains 16 residues. The CDR3 loop is CASSPIQGPNTGELFF. The CDR3 bases are TGCGCCAGCAGCCCAATCCAGGGGCCGAACACCGGGGAGCTGTTTTTT.

The genes are TRBV7-6 and TRBJ2-2; D possibly corresponds to TRBD2 (6 bases). The CDR3 has 17 amino acids. Germline V gives CDR1 SGHVS, CDR2 FNYEAQ. V was pared by 2 bases and J by 6 bases, with 19 bases between. The CDR3 region is CASSLRRYGGGAGELFF. CDR3 nucleotide sequence: TGTGCCAGCAGCTTACGGCGGTACGGGGGTGGCGCCGGGGAGCTGTTTTTT.

The genes are TRBV19 and TRBJ2-7; 10 bases are a match to TRBD1. The germline CDR1 and CDR2 sequences are LNHDA and SQIVND (reference sequence). V lost 1 base and J lost 5; bases outside the gene matches: 14. The CDR3 totals 18 residues. The CDR3 protein is CASSIVWSTGGFSDEQYF. CDR3 DNA sequence: TGTGCCAGTAGTATAGTTTGGTCGACAGGGGGCTTTTCCGACGAGCAGTACTTC.

This clone was counted once. CDR3 sequence reads: CASSLLRGQVDTQYF. In nucleotides, the CDR3 is TGTGCCAGCAGTTTATTGAGGGGGCAGGTGGATACGCAGTATTTT. The rearrangement links TRBV28 to TRBJ2-3; 7 positions agree with TRBD1. Germline CDR1 reads MDHEN; CDR2 reads SYDVKM. The J segment lost 6 bases and the V segment lost 1 base, leaving 7 bases of the junction unmatched. The CDR3 runs 15 residues.

In this sample, this clone turned up a few times. V and J are TRBV19 and TRBJ2-7, with 9 bases matching TRBD1. Germline CDR1 is LNHDA and CDR2 is SQIVND (reference sequence). J gave up 4 bases and V 4 bases, and 20 bases lay outside the gene matches. This CDR3 is 19 amino acids long. CDR3 protein: CASSTFSPGQGFVWYEQYF. The CDR3 DNA reads TGTGCCAGTAGTACATTCTCCCCGGGACAGGGTTTTGTTTGGTACGAGCAGTACTTC.

The chain uses TRBV6-6 and TRBJ1-2, with TRBD1 matching 7 bases. V was pared by 0 bases and J by 3 bases, with 4 bases of the junction left unmatched. The CDR3 spans 15 residues. CDR1 and CDR2 from the germline V gene are MNHNY and SVGAGI (reference sequence). In DNA form, the CDR3 reads TGTGCCAGCAGTTACTCCCCGGGACAGCACTATGGCTACACCTTC. Translating gives CASSYSPGQHYGYTF.

The chain recombines TRBV4-1 with TRBJ2-4, with 8 bases matching TRBD1. CDR3 length: 21 amino acids. Germline CDR1 and CDR2: MGHRA and YSYEKL. The ends lost 4 bases at V and 0 bases at J; junction bases unmatched: 20. The CDR3 loop is CASSLTTLAGQAILAKNIQYF. Written as DNA, the CDR3 is TGCGCCAGCAGCCTAACTACCCTCGCGGGACAGGCTATTTTAGCCAAAAACATTCAGTACTTC.

The rearrangement uses TRBV5-1 and TRBJ2-7; 9 nucleotides align to TRBD1. Per the germline V gene, CDR1 is SGHRS and CDR2 is YFSETQ. With 4 bases clipped from V and 9 bases from J, the junction kept 20 bases outside the gene matches. The CDR3 is 17 amino acids. The CDR3 coding sequence is TGCGCCAGCAGCGAAGGGAATTATGTGGGACAGGGAAGAGTGCAGTACTTC. This gives the protein CASSEGNYVGQGRVQYF. The whole variable domain, remainder taken from reference TRBV5-1 and TRBJ2-7, is KAGVTQTPRYLIKTRGQQVTLSCSPISGHRSVSWYQQTPGQGLQFLFEYFSETQRNKGNFPGRFSGRQFSNSRSEMNVSTLELGDSALYLCASSEGNYVGQGRVQYFGPGTRLTVT.

The gene calls are TRBV11-3 and TRBJ2-7; 10 bases line up with TRBD1. The CDR3 is made up of 16 amino acids. V was pared by 5 bases and J by 2 bases, with 9 bases of the junction left unmatched. Germline CDR1 is SGHNT and CDR2 is YENEEA. The CDR3 protein is CASSPRTGGYAYEQYF. For the CDR3, the DNA is TGTGCCAGCAGCCCCCGGACAGGGGGGTATGCCTACGAGCAGTACTTC.

The chain has TRBV6-4 and TRBJ1-5; no definite D call. Germline V lookup: CDR1 MRHNA, CDR2 SNTAGT. V lost 7 bases, J lost 9 bases, and 13 bases lay in between. The CDR3 has 12 residues. Here the CDR3 DNA reads TGTGCCAGCAAAGCCCCTACTCGGCCCCAGCATTTT. Translation gives CASKAPTRPQHF.

The rearrangement joins TRBV6-5 to TRBJ2-5; 7 nucleotides line up with TRBD2. This CDR3 region has 13 residues. The ends lost 5 bases at V and 7 bases at J; junction bases unmatched: 7. CDR1 and CDR2 from the germline V gene are MNHEY and SVGAGI. The CDR3, as DNA: TGTGCCAGCAGTGCCACAACGGGGGGGACCCAGTACTTC. It translates to CASSATTGGTQYF.

V is TRBV7-3 and J is TRBJ1-1; D is unclear. CDR3 length equals 13 residues. V gave up 6 bases and J gave up 1 base, with 9 bases separating them. CDR1 and CDR2 from the germline V gene are SGHTA and FQGTGA. The CDR3 DNA sequence: TGTGCCAGCAGTTCCGACTGGAACACTGAAGCTTTCTTT. It is translated as CASSSDWNTEAFF. Based on the CDR3 plus reference TRBV7-3 and TRBJ1-1, the full variable domain is GAGVSQTPSNKVTEKGKYVELRCDPISGHTALYWYRQSLGQGPEFLIYFQGTGAADDSGLPNDRFFAVRPEGSVSTLKIQRTERGDSAVYLCASSSDWNTEAFFGQGTRLTVV.

The chain combines TRBV5-4 with TRBJ2-7; unclear D gene. The CDR3 sequence is 14 residues long. Per the germline V gene, CDR1 is SGHNT and CDR2 is YYREEE (reference sequence). The V end lost 2 bases, the J end lost 3 bases, and 12 bases lay between the germline ends. The CDR3 region has the DNA TGTGCCAGCAGCTTAACGGCGGTTGGCTACGAGCAGTACTTC. Translated, it gives CASSLTAVGYEQYF.

V is TRBV14 and J is TRBJ2-3, with TRBD2 matching over 12 bases. The junction had 11 bases not matched to a gene; V was cut back by 3 bases and J by 4 bases. CDR1 and CDR2 from the germline V gene are SGHDN and FVKESK. The CDR3 extends over 18 amino acids. The CDR3: CASSHEPPTSGRPDTQYF. CDR3 sequence (DNA): TGTGCCAGCAGCCACGAACCCCCGACTAGCGGGAGACCAGATACGCAGTATTTT.